The 23 T cell receptor beta chains presented below share a single source sample, sequenced in a study of blood T cell repertoires in COVID-19. Some clones are missing from TCRdb's copy, which holds only in-frame ones; the method was immunoSEQ multiplex PCR. The sample includes about 480,000 clones, approximately 90% of them seen just once. Input material: PBMCs or T cells enriched from blood (not recorded which). Receptor source: a woman aged 55 to 70 who had recovered from COVID-19.

J is TRBJ1-5 and V is TRBV4-1; 10 positions match TRBD1. The CDR3 extends over 16 amino acids. Germline lookup yields CDR1 MGHRA and CDR2 YSYEKL. V lost 5 bases, J lost 2 bases, and 6 bases stayed unmatched. The CDR3 reads CASSRPTGGRNQPQHF. In nucleotides, the CDR3 is TGCGCCAGCAGCAGACCGACAGGGGGCCGCAATCAGCCCCAGCATTTT.

The V gene is TRBV15, the J gene TRBJ2-4, with 8 bases lining up with TRBD1. Germline trimming cut 5 bases from V and 7 bases from J; bases unmatched to any gene: 7. The CDR3 covers 14 residues. The germline V gene encodes CDR1 LNHNV and CDR2 YYDKDF (reference sequence). CDR3 sequence reads: CATSDRGRGNIQYF. The CDR3, as DNA: TGTGCCACCAGCGACAGGGGTAGAGGGAACATTCAGTACTTC.

This clone was picked up a small number of times. The chain carries TRBV3-1 (or the pseudogene TRBV3-2) and TRBJ2-2; unclear D gene. There are 13 residues in the CDR3. V shed 7 bases and J shed 5 bases, with 11 bases lying between them. The V gene's germline CDR1 is LGHDT and CDR2 YNNKEL (reference sequence). CDR3 coding DNA: TGTGCCAGCAAGCCATCCAGGACCGGGGAGCTGTTTTTT. Translation gives CASKPSRTGELFF.

This clone was counted once. The chain links TRBV5-6 to TRBJ2-5, with 9 bases fitting TRBD2. The germline V gene has CDR1 SGHDT and CDR2 YYEEEE. CDR3 size: 15 residues. The V segment lost 7 bases and the J segment 0 bases; nucleotides outside the gene matches: 7. The CDR3 DNA reads TGTGCCAGCTCCCAGGCGGGGGGGGACCAAGAGACCCAGTACTTC. Translating it yields CASSQAGGDQETQYF.

The chain couples TRBV5-1 to TRBJ2-2; 12 bases agree with TRBD1. The germline V gene encodes CDR1 SGHRS and CDR2 YFSETQ. This CDR3 spans 19 amino acids. Unmatched junction bases numbered 9, after V lost 0 bases and J lost 3 bases. CDR3 nucleotide sequence: TGCGCCAGCAGCTTGGTGCCTCCGGGGACAGGGGGCCACACCGGGGAGCTGTTTTTT. Encoded protein: CASSLVPPGTGGHTGELFF.

J is TRBJ2-2 and V is TRBV10-1; TRBD2 matches 13 bases. CDR3 size: 20 residues. With V trimmed by 4 bases and J by 2 bases, 13 bases remained unmatched. Looked up from germline, CDR1 is WNHNN and CDR2 is SYGVQD (reference sequence). This CDR3 is CASSGGIPGLAGINTGELFF. The CDR3, as DNA: TGCGCCAGCAGTGGGGGGATTCCGGGACTAGCGGGGATAAACACCGGGGAGCTGTTTTTT.

This clone has only one observation. This CDR3 is CASTGGGATDTQYF. The CDR3 DNA is TGTGCCAGCACCGGCGGGGGGGCCACAGATACGCAGTATTTT. V is TRBV2 and J is TRBJ2-3; 9 bases are shared with TRBD2. J was trimmed by 2 bases and V by 7 bases; bases with no gene match: 4. The CDR3 sequence is 14 residues long. Germline assignment: CDR1 SNHLY and CDR2 FYNNEI.

J is TRBJ1-2 and V is TRBV19, with 8 bases identical to TRBD1. With V trimmed by 4 bases and J by 0 bases, 7 bases remained unmatched. The CDR3 has 16 amino acids. Germline V gene data show CDR1 as LNHDA and CDR2 as SQIVND (reference sequence). This chain's CDR3 is CASSKQGGTANYGYTF. The CDR3 nucleotides are TGTGCCAGTAGTAAACAGGGGGGGACAGCTAACTATGGCTACACCTTC. Full variable domain (rest looked up from reference TRBV19 and TRBJ1-2): DGGITQSPKYLFRKEGQNVTLSCEQNLNHDAMYWYRQDPGQGLRLIYYSQIVNDFQKGDIAEGYSVSREKKESFPLTVTSAQKNPTAFYLCASSKQGGTANYGYTFGSGTRLTVV.

V usage is TRBV7-2 and J usage is TRBJ2-3; TRBD2 matches 7 bases. Per germline, CDR1 SGHTA and CDR2 FQGNSA. V lost 8 bases to trimming and J lost 5 bases; unmatched junction nucleotides: 13. There are 15 residues in the CDR3. CDR3 amino acids: CASHRGSGAGDTQYF. The CDR3 coding sequence is TGTGCCAGCCACCGGGGGAGCGGGGCTGGAGATACGCAGTATTTT. Complete variable domain (other parts from reference TRBV7-2 and TRBJ2-3): GAGVSQSPSNKVTEKGKDVELRCDPISGHTALYWYRQSLGQGLEFLIYFQGNSAPDKSGLPSDRFSAERTGGSVSTLTIQRTQQEDSAVYLCASHRGSGAGDTQYFGPGTRLTVL.

This clone appeared a single time. The V call is TRBV11-3, the J call TRBJ2-2, with D hard to call. CDR3 length: 15 residues. The germline V and J ends were trimmed by 5 bases and 2 bases, with 12 bases remaining between them. From germline, CDR1 is SGHNT and CDR2 YENEEA. CDR3 DNA: TGTGCCAGCAGCGATCCTCAGAAAAACACCGGGGAGCTGTTTTTT. This sequence encodes CASSDPQKNTGELFF.

This clone showed up just once. The chain couples TRBV6-1 to TRBJ1-1, with 9 nucleotides matching TRBD1. The CDR3 has 17 amino acids. The germline CDR1 and CDR2 sequences are MNHNS and SASEGT. Germline trimming cut 4 bases from V and 3 bases from J; bases unmatched to any gene: 12. Here the CDR3 reads CASSVIRDRASDTEAFF. CDR3 in DNA: TGTGCCAGCAGTGTTATCCGGGACAGGGCGTCCGACACTGAAGCTTTCTTT.

The gene calls are TRBV6-2 or TRBV6-3 and TRBJ1-2; D is unresolved. Germline loops: CDR1 MNHEY, CDR2 SVGEGT. The V gene lost 0 bases and the J gene lost 8 bases, with 10 bases spanning the gap. The CDR3 loop spans 13 amino acids. CDR3 amino acids: CASSYSSRFGYTF. The DNA of the CDR3 is TGTGCCAGCAGTTACTCGTCCCGTTTCGGCTACACCTTC.

This sequence joins TRBV27 and TRBJ1-2; 9 bases are a match to TRBD1. V was pared by 8 bases and J by 4 bases, with 14 bases of the junction left unmatched. This CDR3 has 16 amino acids. Germline assignment: CDR1 MNHEY and CDR2 SMNVEV (reference sequence). DNA for the CDR3: TGTGCCAGCGGGCCCCGGACAGGGGCGACGGTCTATGGCTACACCTTC. Amino acid sequence: CASGPRTGATVYGYTF.

The chain recombines TRBV3-1 (or the pseudogene TRBV3-2) with TRBJ2-3; perhaps TRBD2 as D (7 bases). Germline-derived CDR1 and CDR2 are LGHDT and YNNKEL (reference sequence). V lost 4 bases and J lost 6, with 11 bases in between. The CDR3 covers 13 residues. Here the CDR3 DNA reads TGTGCCAGCAGCCTTAGGGGGGGGGATACGCAGTATTTT. It encodes CASSLRGGDTQYF.

V is TRBV3-1 (or the pseudogene TRBV3-2) and J is TRBJ2-3, with D perhaps TRBD1 (5 bases). The germline V gene has CDR1 LGHDT and CDR2 YNNKEL (reference sequence). Trimming stripped 2 bases from V and 1 base from J, with 10 bases between. This CDR3 comprises 15 residues. In nucleotides, the CDR3 is TGTGCCAGCAGCCAAAGAGCAGGGCGCACAGATACGCAGTATTTT. It translates to CASSQRAGRTDTQYF.

The chain has TRBV5-1 and TRBJ2-7; perhaps TRBD1 as D (6 bases). Germline V gives CDR1 SGHRS, CDR2 YFSETQ. The CDR3 sequence is 14 residues long. Trimming pared 4 bases from V and 0 bases from J, leaving 11 bases between. CDR3 sequence reads: CASSKRTDSYEQYF. CDR3 in DNA: TGCGCCAGCAGCAAACGGACAGACTCCTACGAGCAGTACTTC. Filled out from reference TRBV5-1 and TRBJ2-7, the complete variable domain reads KAGVTQTPRYLIKTRGQQVTLSCSPISGHRSVSWYQQTPGQGLQFLFEYFSETQRNKGNFPGRFSGRQFSNSRSEMNVSTLELGDSALYLCASSKRTDSYEQYFGPGTRLTVT.

The chain combines TRBV4-1 with TRBJ2-3; TRBD2 agrees at 10 bases. The germline V gene has CDR1 MGHRA and CDR2 YSYEKL. Trimming cost V 1 base and J 6 bases; bases outside gene matches: 10. The CDR3 extends over 17 amino acids. The CDR3 DNA is TGCGCCAGCAGCCAAGGAGGTAGCGGGGGGCTGGGGGATACGCAGTATTTT. Residues: CASSQGGSGGLGDTQYF.

V is TRBV11-2 and J is TRBJ2-7; possible D gene TRBD1, 6 bases. The CDR3 covers 15 residues. CDR1 and CDR2 (germline): SGHAT, FQNNGV. V shed 3 bases and J shed 3 bases, with 15 bases lying between them. The CDR3 DNA reads TGTGCCAGCAGCTTTCGCAGGGGCCCTAACTACGAGCAGTACGTC. The encoded protein is CASSFRRGPNYEQYV.

This chain joins TRBV11-2 and TRBJ2-1; D unclear. Germline CDR1 is SGHAT and CDR2 is FQNNGV. V was pared by 2 bases and J by 12 bases, with 11 bases between. CDR3 size: 12 residues. CDR3 sequence reads: CASSLQARRQFF. The CDR3 region has the DNA TGTGCCAGCAGCTTACAGGCCCGAAGGCAGTTCTTC.

This chain uses TRBV9 with TRBJ1-2, with 8 bases that match TRBD1. CDR1 is SGDLS and CDR2 is YYNGEE in the germline V gene. The CDR3 totals 12 residues. The junction had 3 bases not matched to a gene; V was cut back by 6 bases and J by 5 bases. CDR3 in DNA: TGTGCCAGCAACCGACAGGGGTATGGCTACACCTTC. It translates to CASNRQGYGYTF.

This chain joins TRBV10-3 and TRBJ1-5; TRBD1 agrees at 7 bases. This CDR3 is built from 14 residues. Germline loops: CDR1 ENHRY, CDR2 SYGVKD. V shed 0 bases, J shed 5 bases, and the junction held 1 base outside the gene matches. CDR3 sequence reads: CAISESRGDQPQHF. As DNA, the CDR3 is TGTGCCATCAGTGAGTCCAGGGGGGATCAGCCCCAGCATTTT.

Note on this clone: No DNA is shown, since the ends of the CDR3 on it are uncertain; the CDR3 is the one TCRdb lists. The chain has TRBV20-1 and TRBJ1-1; the DNA was not used to check the table's D call, TRBD1. The CDR3 spans 13 residues, counting both ends. Germline V gene sequence: CDR1 DFQATT, CDR2 SNEGSKA (reference sequence). The CDR3 is CSASSGQGTEAFF.

In this sample, this clone turned up a few times. The CDR3 nucleotides read TGTGCCAGTAGCGCTACAGGGATGGGCACTGAAGCTTTCTTT. It yields the protein CASSATGMGTEAFF. The genes are TRBV19 and TRBJ1-1; a weak D match, TRBD1 (6 bases). CDR3 length equals 14 residues. The V end lost 6 bases, the J end lost 4 bases, and 15 bases lay between the germline ends. Germline CDR1 reads LNHDA; CDR2 reads SQIVND (reference sequence).